This T cell receptor beta chain was found in a study of cytomegalovirus exposure and HLA in healthy donors. Overall study results and limits: Most observed TCR sequences were rare, whereas some public TCRs were detected in many donors. The study recorded 160 or so TCR beta chains that were cytomegalovirus-associated. Later analysis associated a missense DCLRE1C variant with TCR beta V- and J-gene trimming.

The PCR made use of 60 Vbeta and 13 Jbeta primers. The table came from immunoSEQ multiplex PCR; TCRdb's copy has only in-frame clones and leaves some out. This table has 76,000 or so clones, 79% appearing once. Details on this clone: What it binds is unknown.

The CDR3 covers 18 residues. CDR1 is SGHRS and CDR2 is YFSETQ in the germline V gene. V gave up 4 bases and J gave up 2 bases; unmatched junction bases: 16. The sequence was collected from a man aged 30 to 39 in good health and CMV-seronegative. The chain links TRBV5-1 to TRBJ2-3, with 7 bases identical to TRBD1. The source material was PBMCs. The CDR3 bases are TGCGCCAGCAGCATAGACAGGGCGTACGCCCGCGCCACAGATACGCAGTATTTT. Translated, it gives CASSIDRAYARATDTQYF. The complete variable domain, with remaining parts taken from reference TRBV5-1 and TRBJ2-3, reads KAGVTQTPRYLIKTRGQQVTLSCSPISGHRSVSWYQQTPGQGLQFLFEYFSETQRNKGNFPGRFSGRQFSNSRSEMNVSTLELGDSALYLCASSIDRAYARATDTQYFGPGTRLTVL.